This TCR beta chain was recovered during a study of OX40 agonist ivuxolimab in advanced cancers. This CDR3 is 15 amino acids long. Unmatched junction bases numbered 4, after V lost 1 base and J lost 6 bases. Germline assignment: CDR1 MGHRA and CDR2 YSYEKL. This table comes from immunoSEQ multiplex PCR, and its TCRdb copy is limited to in-frame clones, with some not included. The sample consists of roughly 80,000 clones, over 90% of them appearing once. This clonotype originated in an adult with an advanced solid tumor such as melanoma, head and neck, liver or kidney cancer. This sample comprised CD4+ or CD8+ T cells sorted from blood, obtained in a trial of the OX40 agonist ivuxolimab. The rearrangement joins TRBV4-1 to TRBJ1-4; 8 bases fit TRBD1. CDR3 loop: CASSQGTGPDEKLFF. CDR3 DNA: TGCGCCAGCAGCCAAGGGACAGGGCCGGATGAAAAACTGTTTTTT.